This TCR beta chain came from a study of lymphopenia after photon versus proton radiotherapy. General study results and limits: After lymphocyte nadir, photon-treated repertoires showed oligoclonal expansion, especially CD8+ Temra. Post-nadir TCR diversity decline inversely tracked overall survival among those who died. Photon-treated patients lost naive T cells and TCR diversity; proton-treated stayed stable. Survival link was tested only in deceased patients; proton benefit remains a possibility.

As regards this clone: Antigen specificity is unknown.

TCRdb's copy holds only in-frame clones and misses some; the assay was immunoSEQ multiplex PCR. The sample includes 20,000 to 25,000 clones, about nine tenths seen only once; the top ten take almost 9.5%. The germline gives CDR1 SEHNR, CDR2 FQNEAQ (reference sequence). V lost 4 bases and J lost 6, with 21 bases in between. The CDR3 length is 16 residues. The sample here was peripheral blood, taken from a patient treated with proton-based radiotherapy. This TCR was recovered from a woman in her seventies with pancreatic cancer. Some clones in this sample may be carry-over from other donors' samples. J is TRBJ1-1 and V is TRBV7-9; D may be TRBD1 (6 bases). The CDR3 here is CASSSSGVVSNAEAFF. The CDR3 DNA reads TGTGCCAGCAGCTCTTCAGGGGTCGTAAGTAACGCTGAAGCTTTCTTT.